These T cell receptor beta chains were read from a single sample in a study of glioma-infiltrating T cells after dendritic cell vaccination. Assay used: immunoSEQ multiplex PCR; TCRdb lists only in-frame clones, some missing. Here the sample spans about 30,000 clones, over 90% being singletons. Here the sequenced sample was blood, taken before dendritic cell vaccination. The source is a human donor with glioblastoma. The CDR3 runs from the conserved cysteine through the conserved F or W. D genes are given only for firm matches. Clone size, where shown, is once, few, many, or a class for clones that have expanded.

TRBD1	TRBV5-1	TRBJ1-1	NA	CASQPSRGRTYINTEAFF	TGCGCCAGCCAACCGTCCAGGGGGAGGACTTACATTAACACTGAAGCTTTCTTT
TRBD1	TRBV19	TRBJ1-1	NA	CASSQQGFEAFF	TGTGCCAGTAGTCAACAGGGGTTTGAAGCTTTCTTT
NA	TRBV6-1	TRBJ1-2	NA	CASSEASSYGYTF	TGTGCCAGCAGTGAAGCGTCGTCCTATGGCTACACCTTC
NA	TRBV6-5	TRBJ2-1	NA	CASSYSRGSYNEQFF	TGTGCCAGCAGTTACTCGAGAGGCAGTTATAATGAGCAGTTCTTC
TRBD2	TRBV30	TRBJ2-1	NA	CAWSPGLAGSYNEQFF	TGTGCCTGGAGCCCTGGACTAGCGGGGTCCTACAATGAGCAGTTCTTC
NA	TRBV4-1	TRBJ2-7	NA	CASSQDRTDYEQYF	TGCGCCAGCAGCCAAGATCGAACAGACTACGAGCAGTACTTC
TRBD2	TRBV10-2	TRBJ2-3	NA	CASSVGAGGGDTQYF	TGCGCCAGCAGTGTAGGAGCGGGGGGTGGAGATACGCAGTATTTT
TRBD1	TRBV30	TRBJ2-7	NA	CAWSSGQGVTGYEQYF	TGTGCCTGGAGTTCGGGACAGGGGGTGACCGGCTACGAGCAGTACTTC
NA	TRBV6-6	TRBJ2-5	once	CASSPAGSETQYF	TGTGCCAGCAGTCCAGCGGGCTCTGAGACCCAGTACTTC
NA	TRBV7-8	TRBJ2-7	NA	CASSVGSSYEQYF	TGTGCCAGCTCAGTGGGGAGCTCCTACGAGCAGTACTTC
TRBD1	TRBV30	TRBJ1-5	NA	CAGRQGVGQPQHF	TGTGCCGGAAGGCAGGGGGTGGGTCAGCCCCAGCATTTT
TRBD1	TRBV14	TRBJ2-1	NA	CASSQTIRDRDGNEQFF	TGTGCCAGCAGCCAAACGATCCGGGACAGGGACGGCAATGAGCAGTTCTTC
NA	TRBV2	TRBJ1-5	NA	CASSFGSNQPQHF	TGTGCCAGCAGTTTCGGGAGCAATCAGCCCCAGCATTTT
NA	TRBV4-2	TRBJ2-3	once	CASSQGRGTDTQYF	TGTGCCAGCAGCCAGGGTAGGGGGACAGATACGCAGTATTTT
NA	TRBV23-1	TRBJ2-3	NA	CASSQSCRGETDTQYF	TGCGCCAGCAGTCAAAGTTGCAGGGGAGAAACAGATACGCAGTATTTT
NA	TRBV6-1	TRBJ2-7	few	CASSPGQSYEQYF	TGTGCCAGCAGCCCCGGACAGAGCTACGAGCAGTACTTC
NA	TRBV9	TRBJ2-1	NA	CASSVTAYNEQFF	TGTGCCAGCAGCGTAACGGCCTACAATGAGCAGTTCTTC
NA	TRBV19	TRBJ1-1	NA	CASKDNTLNTEAFF	TGTGCCAGTAAAGACAACACCTTGAACACTGAAGCTTTCTTT
TRBD1	TRBV11-2	TRBJ2-7	once	CASSADRGRGEQYF	TGTGCCAGCAGCGCCGACAGGGGGCGCGGTGAGCAGTACTTC
NA	TRBV21-1	TRBJ2-3	NA	CASSSPGLAGRKFTDTQYF	TGTGCCAGCAGCAGTCCGGGACTAGCGGGGAGGAAGTTCACAGATACGCAGTATTTT
NA	TRBV27	TRBJ1-5	once	CASSLSSPEGNQPQHF	TGTGCCAGCAGTTTATCTAGCCCGGAGGGAAATCAGCCCCAGCATTTT
TRBD1	TRBV7-7	TRBJ2-6	NA	CASSPRQGESGANVLTF	TGTGCTAGCAGCCCCAGACAGGGTGAGTCTGGGGCCAACGTCCTGACTTTC
NA	TRBV29-1	TRBJ2-7	NA	CSVSAAVSSYEQYF	TGCAGCGTTAGTGCGGCAGTCTCGTCCTACGAGCAGTACTTC
NA	TRBV6-5	TRBJ1-4	NA	CASSSRGSATNEKLFF	TGTGCCAGCAGTTCAAGAGGGAGTGCAACTAATGAAAAACTGTTTTTT
NA	TRBV6-5	TRBJ1-1	NA	CASSPDFGASEAFF	TGTGCCAGCAGCCCCGATTTTGGGGCCAGTGAAGCTTTCTTT
NA	TRBV18	TRBJ2-7	NA	CASSPGLSYEQYF	TGTGCCAGCTCACCGGGACTTTCCTACGAGCAGTACTTC
NA	TRBV11-2	TRBJ1-4	NA	CASDPGRGEKLFF	TGTGCCAGCGACCCAGGGCGGGGTGAAAAACTGTTTTTT
NA	TRBV6-5	TRBJ1-1	NA	CASNRMNTEAFF	TGTGCCAGCAACAGAATGAACACTGAAGCTTTCTTT
NA	TRBV2	TRBJ1-6	NA	CASSEWDTNSPLHF	TGTGCCAGCAGTGAATGGGACACTAATTCCCCCCTCCACTTT
NA	TRBV7-9	TRBJ1-1	once	CASSLNRDTEAFF	TGTGCCAGCAGCTTAAACAGGGACACTGAAGCTTTCTTT
TRBD1	TRBV5-8	TRBJ1-5	NA	CASSPQGGWGNQPQHF	TGTGCCAGCAGCCCCCAGGGGGGTTGGGGCAATCAGCCCCAGCATTTT
NA	TRBV5-1	TRBJ2-5	NA	CASSPAQGQETQYF	TGCGCCAGCAGCCCGGCTCAGGGCCAAGAGACCCAGTACTTC
NA	TRBV19	TRBJ2-7	NA	CASRGAHEQYF	TGTGCCAGTAGAGGAGCACACGAGCAGTACTTC
TRBD2	TRBV4-2	TRBJ2-2	NA	CASSQLHSGGNTGELFF	TGTGCCAGCAGCCAACTCCACAGCGGGGGGAACACCGGGGAGCTGTTTTTT
NA	TRBV7-8	TRBJ1-1	once	CASSPDGANTEAFF	TGTGCCAGCAGCCCCGACGGAGCGAACACTGAAGCTTTCTTT
NA	TRBV6-1	TRBJ2-4	NA	CASMTGAKNIQYF	TGTGCCAGTATGACGGGAGCCAAAAACATTCAGTACTTC
TRBD1	TRBV19	TRBJ2-7	NA	CASRPTGAGYEQYF	TGTGCCAGTAGACCGACAGGGGCGGGCTACGAGCAGTACTTC
NA	TRBV19	TRBJ2-2	once	CASRTDNRIPGELFF	TGTGCCAGTAGAACGGACAACAGGATTCCCGGGGAGCTGTTTTTT
NA	TRBV6-6	TRBJ1-6	NA	CASSPTRAHNSPLHF	TGTGCCAGCAGCCCGACTCGTGCCCATAATTCACCCCTCCACTTT
NA	TRBV4-1	TRBJ1-4	NA	CASRRSSTNEKLFF	TGCGCCAGCAGGAGGAGCTCAACTAATGAAAAACTGTTTTTT
NA	TRBV29-1	TRBJ1-1	NA	CSVAPLHNTEAFF	TGCAGCGTTGCCCCTTTACACAACACTGAAGCTTTCTTT
NA	TRBV27	TRBJ1-1	NA	CASSKTETPGAFF	TGTGCCAGCAGTAAAACGGAGACTCCTGGGGCTTTCTTT
TRBD2	TRBV7-2	TRBJ2-7	medium-sized	CASSPPGGTWEQYF	TGTGCCAGCAGCCCACCGGGAGGCACCTGGGAGCAGTACTTC